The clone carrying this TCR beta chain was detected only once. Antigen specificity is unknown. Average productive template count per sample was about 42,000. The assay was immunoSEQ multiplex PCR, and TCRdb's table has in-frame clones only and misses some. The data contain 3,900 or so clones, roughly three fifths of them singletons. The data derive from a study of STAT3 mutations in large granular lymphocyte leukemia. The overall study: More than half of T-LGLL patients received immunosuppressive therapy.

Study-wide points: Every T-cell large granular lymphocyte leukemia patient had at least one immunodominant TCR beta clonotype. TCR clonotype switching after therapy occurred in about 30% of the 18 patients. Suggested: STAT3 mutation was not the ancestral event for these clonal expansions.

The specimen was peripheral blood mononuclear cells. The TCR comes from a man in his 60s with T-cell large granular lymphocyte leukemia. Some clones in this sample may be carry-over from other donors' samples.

The DNA of the CDR3 is TGTGCCAGCAGCGGTATCGGGGCATTCACTGAAGCTTTCTTT. It yields the protein CASSGIGAFTEAFF. V gene TRBV5-4 combines with J gene TRBJ1-1, with D perhaps TRBD1 (5 bases). Germline V CDR1 and CDR2: SGHNT, YYREEE (reference sequence). The ends were cut back, 4 bases at V and 4 bases at J, with 14 bases in the middle. The CDR3 totals 14 residues. The entire variable domain, with the rest obtained from reference TRBV5-4 and TRBJ1-1, is as follows: ETGVTQSPTHLIKTRGQQVTLRCSSQSGHNTVSWYQQALGQGPQFIFQYYREEENGRGNFPPRFSGLQFPNYSSELNVNALELDDSALYLCASSGIGAFTEAFFGQGTRLTVV.